This T cell receptor (beta chain) was documented in a study of patients and donors after allogeneic stem cell transplantation. Germline assignment: CDR1 SNHLY and CDR2 FYNNEI. Trimming removed 3 bases at V and 5 bases at J, with 19 bases between. The CDR3 runs 16 residues. TCRdb ran MiXCR on the RT-PCR reads and lists one entry per CDR3 protein. The table lists more than 150,000 distinct CDR3 sequences, approximately 41% of them singletons. Material: blood, either unsorted or a sorted T cell fraction (not recorded which). This clonotype originated in a human donor who was either an allogeneic HSCT recipient or a stem cell or donor lymphocyte infusion donor (not recorded which). It is not recorded whose cells these are; they may come from a transplant donor. The chain recombines TRBV2 with TRBJ2-5; D is unresolved. The CDR3 sequence: CASSDRVSLNTETQYF. The CDR3 DNA reads TGTGCCAGCAGTGATAGGGTCAGCCTGAACACGGAGACCCAGTACTTC.